This T cell receptor (beta chain) was observed in a study of shared clonotypes between healthy human individuals (dated by TCRdb to the early 2020s). About the study as a whole: The cohort comprised a couple of women and a few men aged 18 to 49 years. Per donor, three plates each were used for CD4 naive and CD4 memory, two for CD8 naive, and one for CD8 memory. Blood TCR repertoires of roughly five healthy adults were deeply sequenced to estimate repertoire size and the extent of clonotype sharing between individuals. Libraries were prepared and TCR repertoires were sequenced by different laboratories using diverse techniques, in order to increase sequencing depth and limit assay-specific biases. Each donor's leukapheresis produced roughly between roughly 0.9 and 9 billion PBMCs.

Using the deep immunoSEQ assay, TCR CDR3 regions were amplified from genomic DNA by multiplex PCR. Genomic DNA extracted from each cell subset was distributed evenly over all wells of several immunoSEQ 96-well plates, and each plate served as one replicate. For sorted subsets, around 200 ng genomic DNA, equal to about 30,000 T cell genomes, was loaded into each replicate PCR. Purified libraries were measured with a Qubit 3.0 fluorometer, size-checked on a Bioanalyzer 2100, and measured again with the KAPA Library Quantification kit. Every immunoSEQ 96-well plate was sequenced on a dedicated single-read 150-cycle Illumina NextSeq 550 flow cell. Regarding the original processing steps: Because the immunoSEQ output included only junctional sequences and no quality scores, the filtering could not be the same as the filtering used for full-length reads. Sequences were annotated with PyIR, a Python wrapper for IgBLAST v1.9, and V/J genes and CDR3 were assigned using IMGT germline references. Reads with weak V/J assignments (E-value above 1e-6), missing CDR3, stop codons, out-of-frame junctions, or ambiguous translated residues were removed. V3J clonotypes were defined as sequences sharing an identical inferred V gene, J gene, and CDR3 amino acid sequence. Percentage overlap between repertoires was computed as shared unique clonotypes divided by the size of the smaller repertoire. Three approaches were used to assess repertoire richness: RTK rarefaction, the Chao1 estimator, and Recon v2.1 estimates of unobserved clonotypes. For all TCRbeta clonotypes obtained by the gDNA method from a few donors, generation probabilities were computed with OLGA. Entries here come from immuneACCESS through TCRdb and include only in-frame sequences with V and J called. Some clones fail to appear in such tables; in the studies checked, an unresolved V gene covers under half of the shortfall, and the cause of the remainder is unknown. V and J calls plus clone size are reproduced from that table; the DNA served to infer D and trimming. In all, the sample holds about 980,000 clones, and over 75% of those were seen once. The biggest ten clones account for about 1.5% of the sample.

In the case of this clone: Its antigen remains undetermined. Base qualities are missing; no much larger clone stands one base away.

What the study reported, not specific to this receptor: Naive subsets generally had larger estimated clonotype richness than memory subsets. Even with the large sequencing depth, rarefaction of the sorted-subset datasets indicated that sequencing was incomplete. Around 5.4% of naive CD4, 3.5% of naive CD8, about 2.4% of memory CD4, and less than 0.45% of memory CD8 clonotypes were shared across a few donors. Sampling was restricted to blood, and TCR repertoires in tissue are likely to differ from TCR repertoires in blood. Compared with non-shared clonotypes, clonotypes shared by all four sorted-subset donors had higher generation probabilities. Pairwise subsampling led to the expectation that sequencing depth would affect the degree of clonotype sharing among donors. Because the study included a small number of donors, the genetic and exposure-history diversity represented was limited.

Donors were healthy HIV-negative adults with no recently reported acute infections or vaccinations. Every donor was a Caucasian adult residing in Nashville, Tennessee, USA. CD4+ T cells were enriched by magnetic negative selection, after which naive cells were positively selected on CD45RA and the negative fraction was taken as the memory subset. Blood was collected by leukapheresis, and PBMCs were isolated by Ficoll-Histopaque density gradient centrifugation and then cryopreserved in liquid nitrogen vapor phase. Analytical flow cytometry was used to check the purity and quantity of every magnetically sorted T cell population. Each sorted fraction had its genomic DNA isolated and then quantified by UV absorbance on a Nanodrop 2000c. Per the germline V gene, KGHSH is the CDR1 and LQKENI is the CDR2. Trimming leaves V shorter by 4 bases and J shorter by 3 bases, with the junction holding 9 bases beyond the gene matches. Taken from cysteine to phenylalanine, the CDR3 has 15 residues. CDR3 DNA only is kept here, 45 bases in frame from base 1.

The TCR comes from a man between 18 and 29 years old in good health. The specimen sequenced was memory CD4+ T cells sorted from blood. Read against the paper, the sample's cell subset or site label means: CD45RA-negative fraction. Recombination connected TRBV18 to TRBJ2-7; TRBD1 matches 7 bases in the middle. In nucleotides, the sequence is TGTGCCAGCTCACTCGCCAGACAGGGTATCTACGAGCAGTACTTC. Its translation reads: CASSLARQGIYEQYF. Where the CDR3 stops, the reference TRBV18 and TRBJ2-7 genes take over; the full variable domain is NAGVMQNPRHLVRRRGQEARLRCSPMKGHSHVYWYRQLPEEGLKFMVYLQKENIIDESGMPKERFSAEFPKEGPSILRIQQVVRGDSAAYFCASSLARQGIYEQYFGPGTRLTVT.